This TCR beta chain stems from a study of blood T cell repertoires in COVID-19. CDR1 and CDR2 from the germline V gene are SGDLS and YYNGEE. This CDR3 is 14 amino acids long. Between the trimmed V and J ends, which lost 3 bases and 7 bases, there was a span of 11 bases. Libraries were prepared by immunoSEQ multiplex PCR; TCRdb keeps only in-frame clonotypes and omits some of them. The data contain under 200,000 clones, around 84% of them seen just once; the ten biggest clones take up 3.2%. Sequencing was performed on PBMCs or T cells enriched from blood (not recorded which). The TCR was taken from a woman in her twenties or thirties who had been exposed to COVID-19. This chain links TRBV9 with TRBJ1-6; D is unclear. In nucleotides, the CDR3 is TGTGCCAGCAGCGGCAGAGAGGCCAATTCACCCCTCCACTTT. Encoded protein: CASSGREANSPLHF.